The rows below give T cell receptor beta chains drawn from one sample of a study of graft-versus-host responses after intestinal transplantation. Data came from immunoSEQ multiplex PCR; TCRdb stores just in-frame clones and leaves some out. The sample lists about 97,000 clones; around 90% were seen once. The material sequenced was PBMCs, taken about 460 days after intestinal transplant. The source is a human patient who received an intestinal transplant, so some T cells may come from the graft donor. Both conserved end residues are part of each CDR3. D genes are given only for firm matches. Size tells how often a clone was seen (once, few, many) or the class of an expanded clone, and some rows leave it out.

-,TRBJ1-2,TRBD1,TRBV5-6,TGTGCCAGCAGCTCCGGACAGGCTATCGCCCTTAACTATGGCTACACCTTC,CASSSGQAIALNYGYTF
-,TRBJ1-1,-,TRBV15,TGTGCCACCAGAGCGAGGGGGGAGAACACTGAAGCTTTCTTT,CATRARGENTEAFF
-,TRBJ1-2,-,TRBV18,TGTGCCAGCTCACCCGGGACCGCTGGCTATGGCTACACCTTC,CASSPGTAGYGYTF
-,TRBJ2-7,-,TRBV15,TGTGCCACCAGCAGAGATAGGTACGAGCAGTACTTC,CATSRDRYEQYF
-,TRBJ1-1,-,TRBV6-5,TGTGCCAGCAGTCAGAAGATCGGCACTGAAGCTTTCTTT,CASSQKIGTEAFF
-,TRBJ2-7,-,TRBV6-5,TGTGCCAGCAAGTATGGCGGCGGTTCTACGAGGCAGTACTTC,CASKYGGGSTRQYF
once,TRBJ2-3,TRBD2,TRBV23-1,TGCGCCAGCGCACCCCGGGGGGGCCCAGATACGCAGTATTTT,CASAPRGGPDTQYF
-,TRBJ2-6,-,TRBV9,TGTGCCAGCAGCGGAAGGGCCAACGTCCTGACTTTC,CASSGRANVLTF
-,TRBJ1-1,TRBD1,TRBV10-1,TGCGCCAGCAGTCCAAACGGACAGGGTGACACTGAAGCTTTCTTT,CASSPNGQGDTEAFF
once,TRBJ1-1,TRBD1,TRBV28,TGTGCCAGCCACAGGGGGAACACTGAAGCTTTCTTT,CASHRGNTEAFF